These 30 T cell receptor beta chains came from one sample sequenced in a study of tumor-infiltrating lymphocytes in primary liver carcinoma. Reverse transcription of around 500 ng total RNA with a constant-region primer produced TCR beta cDNA. Three nested multiplex PCR rounds, a slightly modified ARM-PCR, produced the libraries for TCR beta. Forward primers for TRBV1-TRBV30 and a C-beta reverse primer served the first two PCR rounds, at about 10 cycles each. TCRdb passed the multiplex PCR reads through MiXCR, listing each CDR3 protein once. This sample has approximately 300,000 distinct CDR3 sequences, with over 55% found just once. Unsorted whole blood yielded blood RNA, and germline DNA was extracted as well. Source material: peripheral blood. The receptor set was obtained from a man between 35 and 55 years old with primary liver carcinoma and hepatitis B virus infection.

Details on this clonotype: A much larger clone lies one base from this, so it may be a read error. The chain combines TRBV4-3 with TRBJ2-3; perhaps TRBD2 as D (6 bases). The CDR3 has 14 amino acids. Germline CDR1 reads LGHNA; CDR2 reads YSLEER. The CDR3 region is CASSPRLVGDTLYF. The CDR3 DNA follows: TGCGCCAGCAGCCCCAGACTAGTGGGAGATACGCTGTATTTT.

Regarding this clonotype: Its ends do not fully match the called genes, so a read error is possible. The genes are TRBV12-3 or TRBV12-4 and TRBJ2-2; 9 bases are shared with TRBD1. The CDR3 is made up of 15 amino acids. The CDR3 reads CASNAGTGMTGELFF. CDR3 nucleotide sequence: TGTGCCAGCAATGCCGGGACAGGGATGACCGGTGAGCTGTTTTTT.

In this sample, this clonotype turned up a few times. The CDR3 region is CASTPVGGFSYNEQFF. The CDR3 DNA is TGTGCCAGCACCCCGGTGGGGGGCTTCTCCTACAATGAGCAGTTCTTC. The rearrangement joins TRBV6-1 to TRBJ2-1; D possibly matches TRBD1 or TRBD2 (6 bases each). Looked up from germline, CDR1 is MNHNS and CDR2 is SASEGT. CDR3 length: 16 residues. V lost 7 bases, J lost 0 bases, and 16 bases lay in between.

Of note for this clonotype: This sequence may be a read error, since a much larger clone differs from it by one base. The conserved phenylalanine or tryptophan is not found at the CDR3 terminus, so this likely reflects a read error. The CDR3: CASSQVRAGVTDTQYL. The CDR3 coding sequence is TGTGCCAGCAGCCAAGTGAGAGCGGGAGTGACAGATACGCAGTATTTG. The chain uses TRBV4-2 and TRBJ2-3; TRBD2 aligns across 8 bases. Per germline, CDR1 LGHNA and CDR2 YNFKEQ. V was clipped by 1 base and J by 3 bases; unmatched bases: 6. This CDR3 has 16 amino acids.

About this clonotype itself: At one end the junction does not follow the germline gene, possibly because of a read error. The chain carries TRBV5-1 and TRBJ1-2; 7 bases fit TRBD1. CDR1 and CDR2 (germline): SGHRS, YFSETQ. CDR3 size: 15 residues. The CDR3 nucleotides read TGCGCCTGCAGCTTGGAATTAACAGGGGTTCACGGCTACACCTTC. Translation gives CACSLELTGVHGYTF.

On this clonotype itself: This sequence may be a read error, since a much larger clone differs from it by one base. This sequence joins TRBV4-2 and TRBJ1-2, with D hard to call. V lost 1 base and J 0 bases, leaving 12 bases between the germline ends. Germline lookup yields CDR1 LGHNA and CDR2 YNFKEQ. The CDR3 runs 16 residues. The CDR3 DNA follows: TGTGCCAGCAGCCAAGGGGGAGCAGGAACTAACTATGGCTACACCTTC. This encodes CASSQGGAGTNYGYTF.

This clonotype was counted between two and nine times. The chain recombines TRBV7-9 with TRBJ2-5, with D unresolved. The V gene lost 0 bases and the J gene lost 5 bases, with 13 bases spanning the gap. CDR1 and CDR2 from the germline V gene are SEHNR and FQNEAQ (reference sequence). This CDR3 spans 15 amino acids. The CDR3 spells CASSLAPRSRETQYF. DNA for the CDR3: TGTGCCAGCAGCTTAGCCCCTAGGTCCCGGGAGACCCAGTACTTC.

Concerning this clonotype: A much larger clone lies a single base off, so this may be a read error. J is TRBJ2-3 and V is TRBV6-2 or TRBV6-3; perhaps TRBD1 as D (5 bases). There are 14 residues in the CDR3. V gave up 10 bases and J gave up 4 bases, with 18 bases separating them. The germline V gene encodes CDR1 MNHEY and CDR2 SVGEGT. Written as DNA, the CDR3 is TGTGCCAACAGGCGCCATTCTGATTCAGATACGCAGTATTTT. It encodes CANRRHSDSDTQYF.

This clonotype was detected many times. The chain recombines TRBV14 with TRBJ2-1; TRBD2 matches 9 bases. The V and J ends lost 2 bases and 0 bases, in that order; junction bases with no gene match: 5. The CDR3 length is 17 residues. In germline, CDR1 is SGHDN, CDR2 FVKESK. DNA for the CDR3: TGTGCCAGCAGCCAACTAGCGGGGCTAAGCTCCTACAATGAGCAGTTCTTC. Translation gives CASSQLAGLSSYNEQFF.

This clonotype was seen only a few times. This chain joins TRBV5-6 and TRBJ2-1; D is uncertain. CDR3 size: 15 residues. CDR1 SGHDT and CDR2 YYEEEE come from the germline V gene. Trimming cost V 4 bases and J 0 bases, with 11 bases left between them. The CDR3: CASSPPRRSYNEQFF. The CDR3 nucleotides are TGTGCCAGCAGCCCCCCCCGGCGCTCCTACAATGAGCAGTTCTTC. The full variable domain, completed using reference TRBV5-6 and TRBJ2-1, is DAGVTQSPTHLIKTRGQQVTLRCSPKSGHDTVSWYQQALGQGPQFIFQYYEEEERQRGNFPDRFSGHQFPNYSSELNVNALLLGDSALYLCASSPPRRSYNEQFFGPGTRLTVL.

The chain combines TRBV7-9 with TRBJ2-7; D is unclear. The V gene lost 3 bases and the J gene lost 5 bases, with 20 bases spanning the gap. Germline CDR1 reads SEHNR; CDR2 reads FQNEAQ (reference sequence). The CDR3 loop spans 16 amino acids. The CDR3 DNA follows: TGTGCCAGCAGCTTTACCTTTGGTACAGCAACTAACGAGCAGTACTTC. Its translation: CASSFTFGTATNEQYF.

This clonotype is a singleton in its sample. The junction differs from germline at one of its ends, possibly a read error. V and J are TRBV12-3 or TRBV12-4 and TRBJ1-2, with TRBD1 identical over 7 bases. The CDR3 runs 13 residues. CDR3 sequence (DNA): TGTGCCGGCATCGGGGACAGTAACTATGGCTACTCCTTC. The encoded protein is CAGIGDSNYGYSF.

As to this clonotype: A much larger clone differs from this one at a single base, so this may be a read error. Lacking the conserved final phenylalanine or tryptophan, this CDR3 likely reflects a read error. The chain is built from TRBV29-1 and TRBJ1-1, with 7 bases matching TRBD1. This CDR3 has 12 amino acids. Germline V gene data show CDR1 as SQVTM and CDR2 as ANQGSEA. V lost 6 bases, J lost 5 bases, and 6 bases stayed unmatched. The CDR3 DNA sequence: TGCAGCGTAAAAACAGGGGTGACTGAAGCTTTCATT. As protein: CSVKTGVTEAFI.

This clonotype was observed a handful of times. V and J are TRBV7-3 and TRBJ1-3; 7 positions agree with TRBD1. Germline values: CDR1 SGHTA, CDR2 FQGTGA. V lost 4 bases, J lost 0 bases, and 6 bases stayed unmatched. CDR3 size: 16 residues. The CDR3 is CASSSRTGPSGNTIYF. In DNA, the CDR3 is TGTGCCAGCAGCTCCAGGACAGGCCCCTCTGGAAACACCATATATTTT. Based on the CDR3 plus reference TRBV7-3 and TRBJ1-3, the full variable domain is GAGVSQTPSNKVTEKGKYVELRCDPISGHTALYWYRQSLGQGPEFLIYFQGTGAADDSGLPNDRFFAVRPEGSVSTLKIQRTERGDSAVYLCASSSRTGPSGNTIYFGEGSWLTVV.

This rearrangement joins TRBV28 to TRBJ2-1; 10 bases match TRBD2. From germline, CDR1 is MDHEN and CDR2 SYDVKM. The CDR3 has 15 amino acids. The ends lost 7 bases at V and 4 bases at J; junction bases unmatched: 7. This CDR3 is CASTDSGRTYNEQFF. Here the CDR3 DNA reads TGTGCCAGCACCGATAGCGGGAGGACTTACAATGAGCAGTTCTTC.

This clonotype appeared many times. The DNA for the CDR3 is TGCGCCAGCAGCCAGTCAGGACTAGCGGGAGTTGGTGGTCAAGAGACCCAGTACTTC. Translating it yields CASSQSGLAGVGGQETQYF. This chain links TRBV4-1 with TRBJ2-5; 13 bases match TRBD2. The CDR3 has 19 amino acids. J lost 2 bases, V lost 3 bases, and 12 bases had no gene match. Per germline, CDR1 MGHRA and CDR2 YSYEKL.

With respect to this clonotype: A read error may explain this, as a much larger clone is one base away. This chain joins TRBV5-1 and TRBJ2-3, with D maybe TRBD2 (5 bases). The V gene's germline CDR1 is SGHRS and CDR2 YFSETQ. The CDR3 spans 15 residues. With 7 bases removed from V and 3 bases from J, the gap between germline ends came to 18 bases. DNA of the CDR3: TGCGCCAGCGGGCCCGCTTCGGGGTTTACAGATACGCAGTATTTT. Protein sequence: CASGPASGFTDTQYF.

This clonotype occurred once. This chain connects TRBV6-5 to TRBJ1-5; D unclear. The V end lost 7 bases, the J end lost 7 bases, and 14 bases lay between the germline ends. The CDR3 length is 13 residues. From germline, CDR1 is MNHEY and CDR2 SVGAGI. The CDR3 here is CASNQGEGQPQHF. The CDR3 DNA sequence: TGTGCCAGCAATCAAGGAGAAGGACAGCCCCAGCATTTT.

This rearrangement joins TRBV14 to TRBJ1-2; weak D call: TRBD1 (6 bases). CDR1 SGHDN and CDR2 FVKESK come from the germline V gene. The CDR3 is 16 residues long. The V and J ends lost 0 bases and 1 base respectively, with 12 bases between them. In nucleotides, the CDR3 is TGTGCCAGCAGCCAAGATCTGCGGGGGCTTAACTATGGCTACACCTTC. Translating it yields CASSQDLRGLNYGYTF.

About this clonotype: The germline gene is not matched at one end of the junction; a read error may be the cause. The V call is TRBV11-3, the J call TRBJ2-1, with 8 bases that match TRBD1. Germline V CDR1 and CDR2: SGHNT, YENEEA. The CDR3 is 13 amino acids. The DNA for the CDR3 is TGTGCCAGCAGCTCTGGACAGGGCAATAAGCAGTCCTTC. Its translation is CASSSGQGNKQSF.

The V and J genes are TRBV4-1 and TRBJ2-7, with 7 bases aligning to TRBD2. The CDR3 has 17 residues. After removal of 5 bases from V and 7 bases from J, the junction contained 20 bases not matched to a gene. Germline V gives CDR1 MGHRA, CDR2 YSYEKL. CDR3 amino acids: CASSKRLGAGEGYEQYF. The CDR3 DNA reads TGCGCCAGCAGCAAGAGGCTCGGGGCGGGAGAGGGGTATGAGCAGTACTTC.

Turning to this clonotype: One base away lies a much larger clone, so this may be a sequencing read error. This CDR3 fails to terminate in the conserved phenylalanine or tryptophan, so it likely reflects a read error. This chain connects TRBV6-2 or TRBV6-3 to TRBJ1-1; maybe TRBD1 (6 bases). The CDR3 consists of 12 residues. Germline lookup yields CDR1 MNHEY and CDR2 SVGEGT. V gave up 6 bases and J gave up 2 bases, with 7 bases separating them. The CDR3 coding sequence is TGTGCCAGCAGGGGGGCTAACACTGAAGCTTTCTCT. This encodes CASRGANTEAFS.

About this clonotype itself: This may come from a read error, since a much larger clone is one base off. This chain uses TRBV6-6 with TRBJ1-2; possible D gene TRBD1, 6 bases. Germline-derived CDR1 and CDR2 are MNHNY and SVGAGI (reference sequence). V lost 7 bases, J lost 4 bases, and 16 bases lay in between. This CDR3 spans 14 amino acids. The CDR3 region has the DNA TGTGCCAGCACCCACTGGGGAGGGGGCTATGGCTACACCTTC. Amino acids: CASTHWGGGYGYTF.

This clonotype showed up many times. The chain links TRBV29-1 to TRBJ2-1, with 8 bases fitting TRBD1. The germline V gene has CDR1 SQVTM and CDR2 ANQGSEA. CDR3 length equals 12 residues. The CDR3 sequence: CSGGQGRDEQFF. CDR3 bases: TGCAGTGGCGGACAGGGAAGAGATGAGCAGTTCTTC.

The chain links TRBV28 to TRBJ2-1; the D is unclear. The CDR3 is 11 residues long. V shed 3 bases and J shed 12 bases, with 9 bases lying between them. From germline, CDR1 is MDHEN and CDR2 SYDVKM. The CDR3 DNA reads as TGTGCCAGCAGTTTGCCCAGCAGGCAGTTCTTC. This sequence encodes CASSLPSRQFF.

On this clonotype itself: At one of its ends the junction is not consistent with the germline gene, which may arise from a read error. The chain combines TRBV7-9 with TRBJ2-7, with 8 nucleotides matching TRBD2. The CDR3 contains 16 residues. Germline loops: CDR1 SEHNR, CDR2 FQNEAQ (reference sequence). CDR3 loop: CASNLVLRLAPYEQYF. In DNA form, the CDR3 reads TGTGCCAGCAACTTAGTTCTGCGACTAGCGCCCTACGAGCAGTACTTC.

In regard to this clonotype: Possible read error: a much larger clone is one base away. This chain connects TRBV10-3 to TRBJ2-7; D is undetermined. The CDR3 has 13 amino acids. V was cut by 10 bases and J by 5 bases, with 18 bases left in between. CDR1 and CDR2 (germline): ENHRY, SYGVKD. The CDR3 sequence is CATGVLTGNEQYF. As DNA, the CDR3 is TGTGCCACCGGAGTACTGACGGGCAACGAGCAGTACTTC.

This clonotype was seen only once. Possible read error: a much larger clone is one base away. The chain employs TRBV6-5 and TRBJ1-4; 7 nucleotides match TRBD1. This CDR3 is 17 amino acids long. V lost 0 bases, J lost 5 bases, and 9 bases stayed unmatched. CDR1 is MNHEY and CDR2 is SVGAGI in the germline V gene. The CDR3 spells CASSYSHPGQLNEKLFF. The CDR3 DNA follows: TGTGCCAGCAGTTACTCCCATCCGGGACAGCTGAATGAAAAACTGTTTTTT.

On this clonotype: This may stem from a read error, because a much larger clone lies one nucleotide away. The chain recombines TRBV6-1 with TRBJ2-3; D unclear. Germline loops: CDR1 MNHNS, CDR2 SASEGT. The CDR3 contains 12 residues. This chain's CDR3 is CASSGSIDTQYF. The DNA for the CDR3 is TGTGCCAGCAGCGGTAGCATAGATACGCAGTATTTT.

The chain employs TRBV14 and TRBJ2-2; D perhaps matches TRBD2 (5 bases). The CDR3 contains 16 residues. Germline CDR1 SGHDN, CDR2 FVKESK. Trimming took 4 bases from V and 3 from J, leaving 15 bases between them. The CDR3 coding sequence is TGTGCCAGCAGCCCAACCGACGGGGTGTACACCGGGGAGCTGTTTTTT. Its translation is CASSPTDGVYTGELFF.